The 15 T cell receptor beta chains listed next were all sequenced from one sample in a study of T-cell memory formation after mild COVID-19 (dated by TCRdb to the early 2020s). The protocol used for the library was 5' RACE. TCRdb records Illumina NovaSeq 6000 as the sequencer. TCRdb ran its own pipeline on the public reads, namely fastp trimming at Q25 and MiXCR clone calling, and kept in-frame beta chains. For every CDR3 protein sequence, its rows merge into one entry that carries the most common genes and DNA. The sample table holds 100,000 to 120,000 distinct CDR3 sequences, of which 22% were seen once. Under 50% of the sample is held by the ten biggest clonotypes. Source material: PBMCs or a T cell subset sorted from them (not recorded which). The origin of the receptors is a man between 18 and 29 years old who had mild COVID-19 (a few samples of this study predate the infection). The sample titles of this study are shuffled in the database, so cell type and time point are left out; the donor was told from shared clones.

The chain is built from TRBV7-2 and TRBJ2-1; 8 positions match TRBD2. The CDR3 totals 14 residues. V shed 5 bases, J shed 7 bases, and the junction held 7 bases outside the gene matches. CDR1 is SGHTA and CDR2 is FQGNSA in the germline V gene. This CDR3 is CASSRGGLGNEQFF. CDR3 DNA sequence: TGTGCCAGCAGCCGGGGGGGTCTGGGGAATGAGCAGTTCTTC.

This clonotype showed up many times. The chain combines TRBV5-5 with TRBJ2-1; TRBD2 aligns across 10 bases. CDR1 is SGHKS, CDR2 YYEKEE, per germline (reference sequence). This CDR3 has 15 amino acids. Trimming removed 5 bases from V and 4 bases from J; junction bases left unmatched: 6. CDR3 nucleotide sequence: TGTGCCAGCAGGACTACTAGCGGGGCGTACAATGAGCAGTTCTTC. Residues: CASRTTSGAYNEQFF.

There are a few counts of this clonotype. The chain combines TRBV7-8 with TRBJ2-6; the D is unclear. From germline, CDR1 is SGHVS and CDR2 FQNEAQ. The ends were cut back, 5 bases at V and 2 bases at J, with 16 bases in the middle. The CDR3 has 17 residues. The CDR3, as DNA: TGTGCCAGCAGCCCCATCAAGTTAACGACTGGGGCCAACGTCCTGACTTTC. This codes for CASSPIKLTTGANVLTF.

The chain has TRBV12-3 or TRBV12-4 and TRBJ1-5; 8 bases agree with TRBD1. CDR3 length: 15 amino acids. V dropped 4 bases and J dropped 2; count of bases not matched to a gene: 4. CDR3 coding DNA: TGTGCCAGCAGTTCAACAGGGGGGGGCAATCAGCCCCAGCATTTT. This translates into CASSSTGGGNQPQHF.

This clonotype was seen only a few times. V and J are TRBV29-1 and TRBJ2-7, with D perhaps TRBD1 (6 bases). This CDR3 has 12 amino acids. Trimming left V 3 bases short and J 5 bases short, with 11 bases between. Looked up from germline, CDR1 is SQVTM and CDR2 is ANQGSEA. The CDR3 is CSVDLGADEQYF. The CDR3, as DNA: TGCAGCGTTGACTTGGGGGCCGACGAGCAGTACTTC.

The chain is built from TRBV10-3 and TRBJ1-1, with D hard to call. The germline V gene has CDR1 ENHRY and CDR2 SYGVKD. The germline V and J ends were trimmed by 11 bases and 4 bases, with 11 bases remaining between them. The CDR3 totals 11 residues. The CDR3 sequence: CASRAGTEAFF. The CDR3 region has the DNA TGTGCCTCGAGAGCGGGCACTGAAGCTTTCTTT.

This clonotype is deemed medium-sized. The chain is built from TRBV12-3 or TRBV12-4 and TRBJ1-1; D is unresolved. V shed 6 bases and J shed 0 bases, with 8 bases lying between them. This CDR3 contains 13 residues. In nucleotides, the CDR3 is TGTGCCAGCAGGAAAAAAATGAACACTGAAGCTTTCTTT. Its translation is CASRKKMNTEAFF.

The V call is TRBV6-5, the J call TRBJ1-2; D gene uncertain. V gave up 2 bases and J gave up 8 bases, with 9 bases separating them. The CDR3 has 12 amino acids. CDR1 MNHEY and CDR2 SVGAGI come from the germline V gene. CDR3 sequence reads: CASSYAGGGYTF. Here the CDR3 DNA reads TGTGCCAGCAGTTACGCGGGCGGGGGCTACACCTTC.

The chain carries TRBV7-9 and TRBJ2-5, with D unclear. V was clipped by 5 bases and J by 5 bases, with 15 bases between them. This CDR3 is built from 14 residues. Germline CDR1 reads SEHNR; CDR2 reads FQNEAQ (reference sequence). The CDR3 reads CASSPRYGRETQYF. The CDR3 DNA follows: TGTGCCAGCAGCCCCCGGTACGGTCGGGAGACCCAGTACTTC.

In this sample, this clonotype turned up a few times. The chain recombines TRBV7-7 with TRBJ2-1; tentatively, D is TRBD2 (5 bases). Trimming cost V 1 base and J 7 bases, with 11 bases left between them. Germline V gene lookup returns CDR1 SSHAT and CDR2 FNYEAQ (reference sequence). The CDR3 has 14 amino acids. The CDR3 reads CASSLGGMSNEQFF. The CDR3 DNA follows: TGTGCCAGCAGCTTAGGAGGGATGAGTAATGAGCAGTTCTTC.

The V call is TRBV12-3 or TRBV12-4, the J call TRBJ2-2; D gene unclear. The V end lost 5 bases, the J end lost 4 bases, and 17 bases lay between the germline ends. CDR3 length: 16 residues. CDR3 DNA: TGTGCCAGCAGTCCCGCTGGGGTAGTATTCACCGGGGAGCTGTTTTTT. Translation: CASSPAGVVFTGELFF.

The V and J genes are TRBV15 and TRBJ2-3; TRBD2 aligns across 11 bases. Germline CDR1 is LNHNV and CDR2 is YYDKDF (reference sequence). Trimming took 2 bases from V and 5 from J; bases not matched to a gene: 6. The CDR3 totals 16 residues. The chain's CDR3 is CATSRRASGGQDTQYF. The CDR3 DNA reads as TGTGCCACCAGCAGACGGGCTAGCGGGGGGCAAGATACGCAGTATTTT.

The V gene is TRBV6-1, the J gene TRBJ2-5; TRBD1 matches 7 bases. Germline trimming cut 5 bases from V and 0 bases from J; bases unmatched to any gene: 3. The CDR3 is 14 amino acids. CDR1 and CDR2 (germline): MNHNS, SASEGT. CDR3 loop: CASSWTGDQETQYF. The CDR3 DNA reads TGTGCCAGCAGTTGGACAGGCGACCAAGAGACCCAGTACTTC.

The gene calls are TRBV6-2 or TRBV6-3 and TRBJ2-7, with TRBD1 identical over 10 bases. Trimming took 9 bases from V and 2 from J; bases not matched to a gene: 10. In germline, CDR1 is MNHEY, CDR2 SVGEGT. This CDR3 is 15 amino acids long. In DNA form, the CDR3 reads TGTGCCAGTACGGGGGGACAGGGGAAAGCCTACGAGCAGTACGTC. The encoded protein is CASTGGQGKAYEQYV.

This clonotype came up once. The chain combines TRBV5-1 with TRBJ2-5; D not resolved. There are 12 residues in the CDR3. CDR1 and CDR2 from the germline V gene are SGHRS and YFSETQ. V was pared by 2 bases and J by 1 base, with 3 bases between. Written as DNA, the CDR3 is TGCGCCAGCAGCTTCCTCCAAGAGACCCAGTACTTC. As protein: CASSFLQETQYF.